The TCR beta chain under discussion was sequenced for a study of cytomegalovirus exposure and HLA in healthy donors. Study-wide results and limits: Researchers counted around 170 TCR beta chains as cytomegalovirus-associated.

PCR was performed using 60 Vbeta and 13 Jbeta primers. Here immunoSEQ multiplex PCR was the method, and the copy in TCRdb shows in-frame clones only, minus some. The sample lists about 98,000 clones, around 76% occurring once. Germline V CDR1 and CDR2: SQVTM, ANQGSEA. J was trimmed by 6 bases and V by 0 bases; bases with no gene match: 5. The CDR3 runs to 13 residues. As regards this clone: Its target is unknown.

Material: PBMCs. The chain has TRBV29-1 and TRBJ2-7; TRBD2 matches 7 bases. The clonotype comes from a human donor in good health. The CDR3 sequence is CSVEEAGRAEQYF. The CDR3 DNA sequence: TGCAGCGTTGAAGAGGCAGGGAGGGCCGAGCAGTACTTC.